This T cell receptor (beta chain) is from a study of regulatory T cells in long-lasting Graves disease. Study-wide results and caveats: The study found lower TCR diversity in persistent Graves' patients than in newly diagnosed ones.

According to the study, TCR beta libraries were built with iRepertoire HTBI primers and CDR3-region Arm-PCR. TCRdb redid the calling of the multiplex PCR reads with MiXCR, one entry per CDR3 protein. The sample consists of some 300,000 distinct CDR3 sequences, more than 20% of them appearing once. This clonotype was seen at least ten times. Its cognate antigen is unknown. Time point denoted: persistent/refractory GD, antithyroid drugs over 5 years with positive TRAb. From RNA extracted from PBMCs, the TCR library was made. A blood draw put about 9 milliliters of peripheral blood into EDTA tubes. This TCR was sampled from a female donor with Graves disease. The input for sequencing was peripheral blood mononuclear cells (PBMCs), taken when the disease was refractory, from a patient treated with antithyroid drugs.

In nucleotides, the CDR3 is TGTGCCAGCAGACCTGGACAGGGGACATATAATTCACCCCTCCACTTT. Translation: CASRPGQGTYNSPLHF. The gene calls are TRBV6-1 and TRBJ1-6; 9 bases are shared with TRBD1. The CDR3 extends over 16 amino acids. The V and J ends lost 6 bases and 4 bases, in that order; junction bases with no gene match: 7. Looked up from germline, CDR1 is MNHNS and CDR2 is SASEGT.